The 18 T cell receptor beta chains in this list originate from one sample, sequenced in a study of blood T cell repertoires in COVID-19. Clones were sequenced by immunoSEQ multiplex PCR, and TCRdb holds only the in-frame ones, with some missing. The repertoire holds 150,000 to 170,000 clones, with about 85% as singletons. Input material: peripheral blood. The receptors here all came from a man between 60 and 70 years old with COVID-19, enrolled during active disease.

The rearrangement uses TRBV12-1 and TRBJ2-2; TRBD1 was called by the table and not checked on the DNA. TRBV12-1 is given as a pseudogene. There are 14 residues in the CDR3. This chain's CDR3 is CASSFTGSTGELFF. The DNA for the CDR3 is TGTGCCAGCAGCTTTACAGGGTCCACCGGGGAGCTGTTTTTT.

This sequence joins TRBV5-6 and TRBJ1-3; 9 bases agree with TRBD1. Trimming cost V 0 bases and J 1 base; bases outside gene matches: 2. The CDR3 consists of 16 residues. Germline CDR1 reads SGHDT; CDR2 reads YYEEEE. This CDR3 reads CASSLGQGVSGNTIYF. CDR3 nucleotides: TGTGCCAGCAGCTTGGGACAGGGGGTTTCTGGAAACACCATATATTTT.

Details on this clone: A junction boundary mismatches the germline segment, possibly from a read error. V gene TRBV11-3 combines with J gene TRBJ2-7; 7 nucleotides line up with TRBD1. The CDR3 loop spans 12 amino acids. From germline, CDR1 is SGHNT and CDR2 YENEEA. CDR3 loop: CASSLYRDSPHF. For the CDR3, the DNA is TGTGCCAGCAGCTTATACCGGGACAGCCCTCACTTC.

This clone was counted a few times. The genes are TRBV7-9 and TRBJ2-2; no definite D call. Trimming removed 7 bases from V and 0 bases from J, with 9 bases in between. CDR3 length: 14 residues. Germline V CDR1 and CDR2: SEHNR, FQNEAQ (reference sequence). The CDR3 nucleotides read TGTGCCAGCACAACAATCGCGAACACCGGGGAGCTGTTTTTT. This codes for CASTTIANTGELFF.

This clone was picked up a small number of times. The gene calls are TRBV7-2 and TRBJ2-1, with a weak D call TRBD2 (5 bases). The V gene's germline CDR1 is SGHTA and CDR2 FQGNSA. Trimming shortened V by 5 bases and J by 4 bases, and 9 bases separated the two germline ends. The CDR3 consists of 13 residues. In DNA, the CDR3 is TGTGCCAGCAGCCGCGGGTCATACAATGAGCAGTTCTTC. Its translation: CASSRGSYNEQFF.

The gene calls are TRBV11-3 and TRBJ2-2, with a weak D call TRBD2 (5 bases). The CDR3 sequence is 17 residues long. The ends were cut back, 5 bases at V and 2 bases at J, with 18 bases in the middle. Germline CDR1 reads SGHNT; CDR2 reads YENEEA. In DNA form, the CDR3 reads TGTGCCAGCAGCCGGGAACTGATAAAATTTAACACCGGGGAGCTGTTTTTT. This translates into CASSRELIKFNTGELFF.

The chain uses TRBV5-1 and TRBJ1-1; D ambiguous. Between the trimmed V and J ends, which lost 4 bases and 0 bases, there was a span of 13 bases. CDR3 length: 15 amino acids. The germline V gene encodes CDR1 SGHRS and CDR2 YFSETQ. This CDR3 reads CASSPSRVMNTEAFF. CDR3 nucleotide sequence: TGCGCCAGCAGCCCATCAAGAGTCATGAACACTGAAGCTTTCTTT.

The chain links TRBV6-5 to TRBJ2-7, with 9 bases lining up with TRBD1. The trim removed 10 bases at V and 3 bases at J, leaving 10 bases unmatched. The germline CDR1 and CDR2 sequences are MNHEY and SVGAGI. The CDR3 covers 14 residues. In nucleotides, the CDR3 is TGTGCCATTCATCGTTGGGACAGGGACTACGAGCAGTACTTC. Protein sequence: CAIHRWDRDYEQYF.

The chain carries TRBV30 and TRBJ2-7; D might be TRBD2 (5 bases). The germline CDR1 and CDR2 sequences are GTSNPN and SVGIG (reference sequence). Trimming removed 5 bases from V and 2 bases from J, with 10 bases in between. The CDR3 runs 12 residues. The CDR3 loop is CAWSEGTYEQYF. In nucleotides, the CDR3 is TGTGCCTGGTCCGAGGGCACCTACGAGCAGTACTTC.

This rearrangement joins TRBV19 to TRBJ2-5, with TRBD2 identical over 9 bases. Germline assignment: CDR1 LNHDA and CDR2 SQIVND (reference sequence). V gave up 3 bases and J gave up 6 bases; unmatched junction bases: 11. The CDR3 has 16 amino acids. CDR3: CASSIGGGRALKTQYF. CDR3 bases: TGTGCCAGTAGTATTGGGGGCGGGAGGGCCTTAAAGACCCAGTACTTC.

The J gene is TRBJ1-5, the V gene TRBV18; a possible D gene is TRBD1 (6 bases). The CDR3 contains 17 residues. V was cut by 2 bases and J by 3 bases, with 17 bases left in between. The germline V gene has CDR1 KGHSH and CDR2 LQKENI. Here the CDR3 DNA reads TGTGCCAGCTCACCAGATGTTGGGGACATTAACAATCAGCCCCAGCATTTT. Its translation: CASSPDVGDINNQPQHF.

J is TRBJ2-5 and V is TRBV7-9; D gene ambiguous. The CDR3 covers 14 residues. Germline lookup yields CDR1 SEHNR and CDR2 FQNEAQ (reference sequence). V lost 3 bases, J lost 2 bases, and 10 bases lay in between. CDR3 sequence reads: CASSFGTSQETQYF. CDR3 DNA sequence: TGTGCCAGCAGCTTTGGTACATCACAAGAGACCCAGTACTTC.

The CDR3 reads CASSHDPRSYEQYF. CDR3 bases: TGTGCCAGCAGTCATGACCCTAGGTCCTACGAGCAGTACTTC. The chain joins TRBV3-1 (or the pseudogene TRBV3-2) to TRBJ2-7, with D hard to call. V shed 6 bases and J shed 1 base, with 13 bases lying between them. There are 14 residues in the CDR3. CDR1 LGHDT and CDR2 YNNKEL come from the germline V gene (reference sequence).

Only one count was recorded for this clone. The CDR3, as DNA: TGTGCCAGCAGTTACTCCCGGGACAGAATATACAATGAGCAGTTCTTC. It is translated as CASSYSRDRIYNEQFF. The V and J genes are TRBV6-5 and TRBJ2-1; 7 positions match TRBD1. Germline V CDR1 and CDR2: MNHEY, SVGAGI. V lost 0 bases to trimming and J lost 4 bases; unmatched junction nucleotides: 6. CDR3 length: 16 residues.

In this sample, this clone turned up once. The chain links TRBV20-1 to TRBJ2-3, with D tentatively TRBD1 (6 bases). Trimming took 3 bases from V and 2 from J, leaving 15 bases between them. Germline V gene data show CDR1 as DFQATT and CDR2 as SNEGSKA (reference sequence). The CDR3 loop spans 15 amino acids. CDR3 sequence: CSASDPGHHTDTQYF. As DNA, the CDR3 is TGCAGTGCTAGTGACCCGGGACACCACACAGATACGCAGTATTTT.

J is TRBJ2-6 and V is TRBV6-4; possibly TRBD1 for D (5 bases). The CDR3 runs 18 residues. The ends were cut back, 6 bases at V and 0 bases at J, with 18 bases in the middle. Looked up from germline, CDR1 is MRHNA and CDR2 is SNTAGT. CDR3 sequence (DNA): TGTGCCAGCAGCCGAGTAGGCAGGCAGGGCTCTGGGGCCAACGTCCTGACTTTC. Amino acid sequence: CASSRVGRQGSGANVLTF.

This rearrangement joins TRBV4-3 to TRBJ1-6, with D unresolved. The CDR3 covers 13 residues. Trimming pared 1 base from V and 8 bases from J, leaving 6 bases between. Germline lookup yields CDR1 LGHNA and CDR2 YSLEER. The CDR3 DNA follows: TGCGCCAGCAGCCAAGTGTTCGATTCACCCCTCCACTTT. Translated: CASSQVFDSPLHF.

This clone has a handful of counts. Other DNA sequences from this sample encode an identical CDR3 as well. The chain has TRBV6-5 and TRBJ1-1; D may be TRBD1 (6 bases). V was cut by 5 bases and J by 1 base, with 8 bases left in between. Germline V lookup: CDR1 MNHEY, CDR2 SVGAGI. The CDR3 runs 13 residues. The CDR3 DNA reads TGTGCCAGCAGTAAACAGGGGAACACTGAAGCTTTCTTT. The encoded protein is CASSKQGNTEAFF.